Presented here are 19 T cell receptor beta chains from one specimen sequenced in a study of T cells in Graves' hyperthyroidism and ophthalmopathy. Amplification yielded TCR beta CDR3 regions, with RNA transcripts as the source. RT-PCR in the first round (using the HTBI primer set) targeted the TCR CDR3. MiXCR was run by TCRdb on the multiplex PCR reads, yielding one entry per CDR3 protein. This table has some 250,000 distinct CDR3 sequences, about 15% appearing once. Input material: blood. These receptors were collected from a woman aged 50 to 60 with Graves' hyperthyroidism that later progressed to Graves' ophthalmopathy.

This clonotype appeared many times. V is TRBV20-1 and J is TRBJ2-4; D is undetermined. The CDR3 spans 12 residues. The V end lost 5 bases, the J end lost 0 bases, and 5 bases lay between the germline ends. Germline-derived CDR1 and CDR2 are DFQATT and SNEGSKA (reference sequence). CDR3 sequence: CSAGRAKNIQYF. The CDR3 DNA follows: TGCAGTGCTGGCAGAGCCAAAAACATTCAGTACTTC.

This clonotype came up many times. The rearrangement joins TRBV10-3 to TRBJ2-7; 7 bases map to TRBD1. The V segment lost 3 bases and the J segment 5 bases; nucleotides outside the gene matches: 7. Germline V gene sequence: CDR1 ENHRY, CDR2 SYGVKD. There are 14 residues in the CDR3. CDR3 in amino acids: CAISEGQGVDEQYF. CDR3 nucleotide sequence: TGTGCCATCAGTGAAGGTCAGGGGGTCGACGAGCAGTACTTC.

The chain links TRBV6-2 or TRBV6-3 to TRBJ1-3; D is unresolved. CDR3 length: 17 residues. Per germline, CDR1 MNHEY and CDR2 SVGEGT. V was shortened by 2 bases and J by 0 bases, with 14 bases between the two germline ends. The chain's CDR3 is CASSYGYSSSSGNTIYF. The CDR3 DNA reads as TGTGCCAGCAGTTACGGGTACTCGAGTAGCTCTGGAAACACCATATATTTT.

The CDR3: CASSVDGDGGQVANYGYTF. DNA of the CDR3: TGTGCCAGCAGCGTAGACGGTGATGGAGGACAGGTTGCTAACTATGGCTACACCTTC. The chain has TRBV9 and TRBJ1-2; the match to TRBD1 covers 7 bases. The V gene end was trimmed by 0 bases and the J gene end by 0 bases; junction bases not matched to a gene: 14. Germline CDR1 and CDR2: SGDLS and YYNGEE. CDR3 length: 19 amino acids.

The genes are TRBV4-2 and TRBJ2-7; 12 nucleotides line up with TRBD2. V gave up 4 bases and J gave up 5 bases; unmatched junction bases: 6. There are 15 residues in the CDR3. Per germline, CDR1 LGHNA and CDR2 YNFKEQ. The CDR3 region is CASSRTSGKFNEQYF. DNA of the CDR3: TGTGCCAGCAGCCGGACTAGCGGGAAATTCAACGAGCAGTACTTC.

This chain connects TRBV29-1 to TRBJ2-6; 7 bases line up with TRBD1. Germline assignment: CDR1 SQVTM and CDR2 ANQGSEA. Trimming at V came to 6 bases and at J to 2 bases, leaving 10 bases not matched to a gene. The CDR3 is 16 residues long. As DNA, the CDR3 is TGCAGCGTGCTGGAATCCACAGGGGCTGGGGCCAACGTCCTGACTTTC. This encodes CSVLESTGAGANVLTF.

In this sample, this clonotype turned up many times. The CDR3 loop reads CASSYGGGSNEKLFF. CDR3 coding DNA: TGTGCCAGCAGTTACGGGGGGGGATCTAATGAAAAACTGTTTTTT. V and J are TRBV6-6 and TRBJ1-4, with D possibly TRBD1 on 5 matching bases. Looked up from germline, CDR1 is MNHNY and CDR2 is SVGAGI (reference sequence). V was cut by 2 bases and J by 3 bases, with 10 bases left in between. The CDR3 sequence is 15 residues long.

This clonotype has ten or more counts. This rearrangement joins TRBV28 to TRBJ1-1; 7 nucleotides match TRBD1. This CDR3 has 14 amino acids. Per germline, CDR1 MDHEN and CDR2 SYDVKM. After removal of 7 bases from V and 1 base from J, the junction contained 6 bases not matched to a gene. CDR3 nucleotide sequence: TGTGCCAGCAAGCCGGGACAGCGGAACACTGAAGCTTTCTTT. This codes for CASKPGQRNTEAFF.

This clonotype has a count of ten or more. This chain uses TRBV5-1 with TRBJ1-1; no firm D call. The V and J ends lost 4 bases and 0 bases respectively, with 10 bases between them. The CDR3 sequence is 14 residues long. The germline gives CDR1 SGHRS, CDR2 YFSETQ. The CDR3 DNA reads TGCGCCAGCAGCGCAAGGGTCATGAACACTGAAGCTTTCTTT. Translated, it gives CASSARVMNTEAFF.

This clonotype was found many times. The chain recombines TRBV5-1 with TRBJ2-7; maybe TRBD1 (5 bases). Germline V gene data show CDR1 as SGHRS and CDR2 as YFSETQ. CDR3 length equals 14 residues. V was pared by 6 bases and J by 6 bases, with 19 bases between. CDR3: CASKQDLQGSEQYF. In nucleotides, the CDR3 is TGCGCCAGCAAACAGGATCTCCAAGGCAGCGAGCAGTACTTC.

The CDR3, as DNA: TGTGCCAGCAGCCCAATTAGCGTTTCTGAGCAGTTCTTC. Protein: CASSPISVSEQFF. This chain joins TRBV28 and TRBJ2-1, with D possibly being TRBD2 (5 bases). V lost 6 bases and J 9 bases, leaving 15 bases between the germline ends. The CDR3 is 13 residues long. In germline, CDR1 is MDHEN, CDR2 SYDVKM.

This chain connects TRBV4-1 to TRBJ2-7, with D perhaps matching TRBD1 (6 bases). Trimming removed 1 base from V and 3 bases from J, with 13 bases in between. This CDR3 has 15 residues. CDR1 is MGHRA and CDR2 is YSYEKL in the germline V gene. The CDR3 spells CASSQAPQGHYEQYF. In DNA, the CDR3 is TGCGCCAGCAGCCAAGCCCCTCAGGGACACTACGAGCAGTACTTC.

The chain has TRBV20-1 and TRBJ1-2; D gene uncertain. The CDR3 length is 11 residues. The germline V gene has CDR1 DFQATT and CDR2 SNEGSKA (reference sequence). Trimming pared 4 bases from V and 2 bases from J, leaving 5 bases between. The CDR3 DNA is TGCAGTGCTATGGCGAACTATGGCTACACCTTC. It translates to CSAMANYGYTF.

This clonotype was seen ten or more times. The rearrangement uses TRBV6-1 and TRBJ2-6; 7 bases are shared with TRBD2. This CDR3 region has 13 residues. J lost 3 bases, V lost 8 bases, and 1 base had no gene match. In germline, CDR1 is MNHNS, CDR2 SASEGT. CDR3 in DNA: TGTGCCAGCTTAGCGGGTGGGGCCAACGTCCTGACTTTC. It codes for CASLAGGANVLTF.

This clonotype was found many times. This chain links TRBV30 with TRBJ2-5; the D is unclear. The germline CDR1 and CDR2 sequences are GTSNPN and SVGIG (reference sequence). Trimming took 2 bases from V and 1 from J, leaving 5 bases between them. The CDR3 totals 12 residues. In DNA form, the CDR3 reads TGTGCCTGGAGTATCACCCAAGAGACCCAGTACTTC. Translating it yields CAWSITQETQYF.

Many counts were recorded for this clonotype. This rearrangement joins TRBV19 to TRBJ2-2; tentatively, D is TRBD1 (5 bases). This CDR3 contains 12 residues. Deletions cut 4 bases from V and 7 bases from J, with 7 bases between. Looked up from germline, CDR1 is LNHDA and CDR2 is SQIVND (reference sequence). The CDR3 nucleotides are TGTGCCAGTAGTAATAGGGGCGGGGAGCTGTTTTTT. Amino acids: CASSNRGGELFF.

This chain connects TRBV5-1 to TRBJ1-1, with TRBD1 matching over 9 bases. CDR1 and CDR2 from the germline V gene are SGHRS and YFSETQ. The trim removed 6 bases at V and 8 bases at J, leaving 8 bases unmatched. The CDR3 totals 13 residues. The CDR3 loop reads CASMVSGTGEAFF. The CDR3 coding sequence is TGCGCCAGCATGGTTTCCGGGACAGGGGAAGCTTTCTTT.

This clonotype was observed at least ten times. The rearrangement uses TRBV28 and TRBJ1-2; possible D gene TRBD1, 6 bases. The CDR3 is 12 amino acids. V lost 3 bases and J 9 bases, leaving 11 bases between the germline ends. Germline lookup yields CDR1 MDHEN and CDR2 SYDVKM. The CDR3, as DNA: TGTGCCAGCAGTTTCAAGGGGGAAAGCTACACCTTC. Amino acids: CASSFKGESYTF.

The table lists this clonotype with many counts. The chain employs TRBV5-6 and TRBJ2-7; 8 nucleotides align to TRBD2. The CDR3 totals 12 residues. Per germline, CDR1 SGHDT and CDR2 YYEEEE. Trimming removed 1 base from V and 9 bases from J; junction bases left unmatched: 3. DNA for the CDR3: TGTGCCAGCAGCTTGTACAGCGGGAGGCAGTACTTC. This translates into CASSLYSGRQYF.